These T cell receptor beta chains were read from a single sample in a study of blood T cell repertoires in COVID-19. Clones were read by immunoSEQ multiplex PCR, and TCRdb kept only the in-frame ones, dropping some. The table records 150,000 to 250,000 clones, roughly 79% of them present only once. The sequencing input was peripheral blood. All receptors come from a human donor with acute or convalescent COVID-19. The donor label of this sample is uncertain. Each CDR3 is given without its conserved first and last residue. Each record gives: D gene, V gene, J gene, CDR3 protein. The D gene is left open where the match is weak.

>-|TRBV30|TRBJ1-1
AWSVRGGVNTEAF
>TRBD2|TRBV7-9|TRBJ2-1
ASSSGLAGGMGEQF
>-|TRBV5-1|TRBJ2-7
ASSLEAPRYEQY
>TRBD1|TRBV9|TRBJ1-2
ASSGRQGVGYGYT
>-|TRBV2|TRBJ2-7
ASSELGYEQY
>TRBD2|TRBV28|TRBJ2-2
ASSSPYRRSGANTGELF
>TRBD1|TRBV27|TRBJ1-3
ASSSLGTGGLGNTIY
>-|TRBV27|TRBJ2-1
AEPNRGSSSYNEQF
>-|TRBV21-1|TRBJ1-1
ASRTSTEMNTEAF
>TRBD1|TRBV5-1|TRBJ2-5
ASSSTGSHGRETQY
>TRBD1|TRBV19|TRBJ1-1
ASIAGGNTEAF
>-|TRBV28|TRBJ2-6
ASTPRGSGANVLT
>-|TRBV30|TRBJ1-4
AWATGQNEKLF
>TRBD2|TRBV10-3|TRBJ2-7
ATLQAGGPYEQY
>TRBD1|TRBV9|TRBJ2-6
ASSVESGGIGANVLT
>TRBD1|TRBV5-1|TRBJ2-7
ASSSGQGETYEQY
>-|TRBV10-3|TRBJ1-6
AISESKGVDPLH
>-|TRBV28|TRBJ1-3
ASSLLSPPNTIY
>TRBD1|TRBV11-2|TRBJ2-5
ASGGQRQETQY
>-|TRBV5-1|TRBJ2-1
ASSFRGDEQF
>TRBD2|TRBV13|TRBJ2-7
ASSSGGSYEQY
>TRBD1|TRBV19|TRBJ1-1
ASTHQGARTEAF
>-|TRBV18|TRBJ1-1
ASSSQGLNTEAF
>TRBD2|TRBV4-3|TRBJ2-1
ASSQDTPRAGGHEQF
>TRBD1|TRBV3-1/TRBV3-2|TRBJ1-2
ASSQAWDRGRNGYT
>TRBD1|TRBV19|TRBJ2-7
ASSLGQGLIYEQY
>TRBD1|TRBV29-1|TRBJ1-2
STDGQGGSYGYT
>TRBD1|TRBV23-1|TRBJ1-5
ASSQGQGVRQPQH
>TRBD1|TRBV7-9|TRBJ2-2
ASSPSGQGRGTGELF
>TRBD1|TRBV5-1|TRBJ2-7
ASSVTGGEQY
>-|TRBV18|TRBJ1-1
ASSIQGSSEAF
>TRBD1|TRBV7-2|TRBJ2-5
ASSLDQGAETQY
>TRBD1|TRBV4-2|TRBJ1-2
ASSQELQGATGYT
>TRBD2|TRBV24-1|TRBJ2-1
ATSDGPGTSGMDEQF
>TRBD1|TRBV5-1|TRBJ2-2
ASGKGGSTGELF
>TRBD2|TRBV5-1|TRBJ2-1
ASSLAPSGTVYNEQF
>TRBD2|TRBV27|TRBJ2-2
ASSFREGPGELF
>-|TRBV29-1|TRBJ2-7
SVVGFGSRSYEQY